This T cell receptor beta chain is drawn from a study of response to subunit inactivated influenza vaccine. V lost 7 bases and J lost 6, with 11 bases in between. The germline gives CDR1 SGHRS, CDR2 YFSETQ. This CDR3 is 11 amino acids long. In TCRdb, the RT-PCR reads were re-called with MiXCR into one record per CDR3 protein. The sample has roughly 620,000 distinct CDR3 sequences, roughly 12% seen once; the top ten hold 11%. This clonotype was recorded a few times. The sample was also reused in another study, on T cells expressing NK-cell markers. That work states: Making the TCR beta cDNA relied on 5'RACE template switching with UMIs. HCMV serostatus: seven of eight sequenced donors positive, one negative. In a group of several donors, dominant NKG2C+ clonotypes represented roughly 1.0-7.5% of CD8+ T cells. HCMV specificity was not established for the expanded NKG2C+ T cell clones.

The receptor comes from a man in his fifties who received an inactivated influenza vaccine. This chain uses TRBV5-1 with TRBJ2-7; TRBD1 might be the D (6 bases). The sample was PBMCs from blood, taken on the day of vaccination. This chain's CDR3 is CASGTGSEQYF. The CDR3 DNA reads as TGCGCCAGCGGCACAGGGAGCGAGCAGTACTTC.